This T cell receptor beta chain derives from a study of response to subunit inactivated influenza vaccine. Concerning this clonotype: The antigen is undetermined.

TCRdb processed the RT-PCR reads anew with MiXCR; each CDR3 protein has one entry. The repertoire holds 500,000 to 600,000 distinct CDR3 sequences, with about 14% as singletons. Germline values: CDR1 SEHNR, CDR2 FQNEAQ (reference sequence). Trimming removed 5 bases from V and 5 bases from J, with 16 bases in between. The CDR3 runs 14 residues. The study, taken as a whole, reports: Authors suggested that a seasonal influenza vaccination recruits few new T cells each time.

The chain links TRBV7-9 to TRBJ2-7, with D uncertain. This sample comprised PBMCs from blood, obtained less than 13 days after vaccination. The receptor's source is a man aged 50-60 years who received an inactivated influenza vaccine. DNA of the CDR3: TGTGCCAGCAGCCCCGGGTTTCGACGTGACGAGCAGTACTTC. Residues: CASSPGFRRDEQYF.